The source of this TCR beta chain is a study of shared clonotypes between healthy human individuals. In the study overall: Sampling drew on donors who were a couple of women and a few men aged 18 to 49.

The assay ran at deep level. Sequencing used immunoSEQ multiplex PCR; TCRdb keeps in-frame clones, though not all of them. The sample yields some 580,000 clones, roughly 98% seen once. V was clipped by 0 bases and J by 4 bases, with 11 bases between them. Per the germline V gene, CDR1 is SGHNT and CDR2 is YYREEE (reference sequence). There are 14 residues in the CDR3. The naive CD8 population came from CD45RO-negative cells selected for CCR7, without terminally differentiated effector memory CD45RA+ cells. Adult donors, all healthy and HIV-negative, had no recent acute infections or vaccinations. Sequenced sample: naive CD8+ T cells sorted from blood. This sequence joins TRBV5-4 and TRBJ2-7; possibly TRBD2 for D (6 bases). The sequence derives from a man aged 25 to 45 in good health. The CDR3 DNA reads as TGTGCCAGCAGCTTGGCTCTCGGGGGATACGAGCAGTACTTC. Its translation is CASSLALGGYEQYF.